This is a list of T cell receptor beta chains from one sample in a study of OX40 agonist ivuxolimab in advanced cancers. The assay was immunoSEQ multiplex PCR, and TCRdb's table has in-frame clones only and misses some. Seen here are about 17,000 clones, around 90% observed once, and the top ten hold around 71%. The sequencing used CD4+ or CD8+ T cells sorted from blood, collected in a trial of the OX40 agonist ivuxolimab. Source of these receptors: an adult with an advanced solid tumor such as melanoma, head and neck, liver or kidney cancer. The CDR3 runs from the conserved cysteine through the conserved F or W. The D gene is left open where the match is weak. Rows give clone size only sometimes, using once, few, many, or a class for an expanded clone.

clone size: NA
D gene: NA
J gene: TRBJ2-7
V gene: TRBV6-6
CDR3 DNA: TGTGCCAGCAGTTACCCTAATTCCTACGAGCAGTACTTC
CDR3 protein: CASSYPNSYEQYF

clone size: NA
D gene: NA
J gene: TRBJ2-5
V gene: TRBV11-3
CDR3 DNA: TGTGCCAGCAGCTTAGATCGGGAGATTGGAGAGACCCAGTACTTC
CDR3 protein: CASSLDREIGETQYF

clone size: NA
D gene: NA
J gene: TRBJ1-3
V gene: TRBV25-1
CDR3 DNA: TGTGCCAGCAGTGACGCCTCTGGAAACACCATATATTTT
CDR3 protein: CASSDASGNTIYF

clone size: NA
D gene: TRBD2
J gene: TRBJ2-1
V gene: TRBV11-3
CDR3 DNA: TGTGCCAGCAGCCCCCGAGGGACTAGCAGCGATGAGCAGTTCTTC
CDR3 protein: CASSPRGTSSDEQFF

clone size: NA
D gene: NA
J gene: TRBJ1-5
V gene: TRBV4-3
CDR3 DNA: TGCGCCAGCAGCCAAGATCAGCAGGGGCGTCAGCCCCAGCATTTT
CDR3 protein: CASSQDQQGRQPQHF

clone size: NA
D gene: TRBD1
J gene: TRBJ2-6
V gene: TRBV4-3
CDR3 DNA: TGCGCCAGCAGCCAAGGTGACAGGGGGATCAGTGGGGCCAACGTCCTGACTTTC
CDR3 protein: CASSQGDRGISGANVLTF

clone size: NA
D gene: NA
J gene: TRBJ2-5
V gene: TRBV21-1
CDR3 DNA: TGTGCCAGCAGCAAAGAGGGCAGGGGGGAAGAGACCCAGTACTTC
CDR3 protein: CASSKEGRGEETQYF

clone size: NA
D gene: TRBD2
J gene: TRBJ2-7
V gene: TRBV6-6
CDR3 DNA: TGTGCCAGCAGACAAGCGGGGGAGCAGTACTTC
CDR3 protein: CASRQAGEQYF

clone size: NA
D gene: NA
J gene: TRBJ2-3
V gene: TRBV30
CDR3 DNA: TGTGCCTGGAGTTACGGAGCTCGCACAGATACGCAGTATTTT
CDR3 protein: CAWSYGARTDTQYF

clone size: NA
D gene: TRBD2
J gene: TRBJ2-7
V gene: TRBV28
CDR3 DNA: TGTGCCAGCAGTACCGGGACTAATTACGAGCAGTACTTC
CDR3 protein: CASSTGTNYEQYF

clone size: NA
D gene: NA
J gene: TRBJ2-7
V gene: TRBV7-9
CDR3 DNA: TGTGCCAGCAGCTTAGGCGGGAACTCCTACGAGCAGTACTTC
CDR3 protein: CASSLGGNSYEQYF

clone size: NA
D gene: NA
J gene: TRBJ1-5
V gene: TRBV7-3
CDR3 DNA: TGTGCCAGCAGCTCTGGGGTGGGGCAGCCCCAGCATTTT
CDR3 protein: CASSSGVGQPQHF

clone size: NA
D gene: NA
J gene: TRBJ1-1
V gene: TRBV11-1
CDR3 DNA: TGTGCCAGCAGCTTAGGACCAAACACTGAAGCTTTCTTT
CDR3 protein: CASSLGPNTEAFF

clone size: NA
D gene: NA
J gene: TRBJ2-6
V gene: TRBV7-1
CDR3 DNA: TGTGCCAGCAGCTCCGTCAGACGAGGACAAAGTCGGGCCAACGTCCTGACTTTC
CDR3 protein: CASSSVRRGQSRANVLTF

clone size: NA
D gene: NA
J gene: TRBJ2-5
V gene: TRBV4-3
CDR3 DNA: TGCGCCAGCAGCCAAGGCTTCGAAGAGACCCAGTACTTC
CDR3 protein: CASSQGFEETQYF

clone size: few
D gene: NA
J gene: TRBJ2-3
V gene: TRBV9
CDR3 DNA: TGTGCCAGCAGCGTAGAAACGTTGGATGATACGCAGTATTTT
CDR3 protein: CASSVETLDDTQYF

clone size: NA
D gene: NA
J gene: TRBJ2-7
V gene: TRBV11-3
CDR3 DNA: TGTGCCAGCCGGAGTAACTACGAGCAGTACTTC
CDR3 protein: CASRSNYEQYF

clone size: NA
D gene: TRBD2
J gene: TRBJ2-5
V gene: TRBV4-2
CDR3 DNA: TGTGCCAGCAGCCAAACGGGACTAGCGGGAGGTCAACAAGAGACCCAGTACTTC
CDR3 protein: CASSQTGLAGGQQETQYF

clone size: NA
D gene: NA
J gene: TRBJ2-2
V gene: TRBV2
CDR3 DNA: TGTGCCAGCAGTGAAGCGCTTAGGGAAATTGCCGGGGAGCTGTTTTTT
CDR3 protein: CASSEALREIAGELFF

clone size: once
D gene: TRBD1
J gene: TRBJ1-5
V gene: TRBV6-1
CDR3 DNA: TGTGCCAGCTTACAGGGGGCAGGAAATCAGCCCCAGCATTTT
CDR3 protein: CASLQGAGNQPQHF

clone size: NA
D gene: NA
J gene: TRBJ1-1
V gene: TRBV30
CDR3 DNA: TGTGCCTGGAGTGCGAGGGCTGAAGCTTTCTTT
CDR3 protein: CAWSARAEAFF

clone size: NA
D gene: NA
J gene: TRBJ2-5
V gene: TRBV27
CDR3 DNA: TGTGCCAGCAGTTTATCGACGGGACCCCAAGAGACCCAGTACTTC
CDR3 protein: CASSLSTGPQETQYF

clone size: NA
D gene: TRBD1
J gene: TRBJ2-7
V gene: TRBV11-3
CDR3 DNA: TGTGCCAGCAGCTTAGATCTTGACAGGGTAAATTTCGACGAGCAGTACTTC
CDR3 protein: CASSLDLDRVNFDEQYF

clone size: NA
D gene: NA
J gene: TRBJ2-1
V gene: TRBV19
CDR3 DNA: TGTGCCAGTAGTATTAGCAGCAATGAGCAGTTCTTC
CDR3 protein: CASSISSNEQFF

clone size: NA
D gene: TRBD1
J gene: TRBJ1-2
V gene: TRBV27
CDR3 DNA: TGTGCCAGCAGTTCCGGGACAGCTAACTATGGCTACACCTTC
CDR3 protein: CASSSGTANYGYTF

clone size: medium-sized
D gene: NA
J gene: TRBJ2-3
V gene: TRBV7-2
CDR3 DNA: TGTGCCAGCAGTCCCGATGCTGGGGGGACAGATACGCAGTATTTT
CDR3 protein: CASSPDAGGTDTQYF

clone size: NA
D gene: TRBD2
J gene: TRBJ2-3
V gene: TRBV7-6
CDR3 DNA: TGTGCCAGCACCCTTAGCGGGGGAGGCACAGATACGCAGTATTTT
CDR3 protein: CASTLSGGGTDTQYF

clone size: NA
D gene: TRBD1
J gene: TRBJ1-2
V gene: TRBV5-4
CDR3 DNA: TGTGCCAGCAGCCCCAAGACAGGGGGCGCGGGAAACTATGGCTACACCTTC
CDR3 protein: CASSPKTGGAGNYGYTF

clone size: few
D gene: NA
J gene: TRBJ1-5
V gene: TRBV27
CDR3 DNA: TGTGCCAGCAGTTTGTTCAGCAATCAGCCCCAGCATTTT
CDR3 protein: CASSLFSNQPQHF

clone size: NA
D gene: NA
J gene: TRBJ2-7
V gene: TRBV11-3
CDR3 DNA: TGTGCCAGCGGGCGATGGGAGGCCGCCGGAGGCTACGAGCAGTACTTC
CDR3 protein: CASGRWEAAGGYEQYF

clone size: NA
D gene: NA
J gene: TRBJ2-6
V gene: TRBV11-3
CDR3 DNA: TGTGCCAGCAGCCGAGAGGGGGTGGTGTCCGGGGCCAACGTCCTGACTTTC
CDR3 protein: CASSREGVVSGANVLTF

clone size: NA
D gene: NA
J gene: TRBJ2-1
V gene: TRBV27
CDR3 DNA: TGTGCCAGAGCTGGGGGCGCGACTCGGTTCTTC
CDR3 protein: CARAGGATRFF

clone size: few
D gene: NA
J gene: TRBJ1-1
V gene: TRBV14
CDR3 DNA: TGTGCCAGCAGCCAGACGAACACTGAAGCTTTCTTT
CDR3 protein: CASSQTNTEAFF

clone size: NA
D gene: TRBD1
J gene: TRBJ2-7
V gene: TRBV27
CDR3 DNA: TGTGCCAGCAGTCCCGGGACAGCCTCCGAGCAGTACTTC
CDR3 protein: CASSPGTASEQYF

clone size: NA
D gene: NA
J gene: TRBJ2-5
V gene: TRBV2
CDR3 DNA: TGTGCCAGCAGTGAAAGTAGGGGGGCCGGGAGTGGGGAGACCCAGTACTTC
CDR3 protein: CASSESRGAGSGETQYF

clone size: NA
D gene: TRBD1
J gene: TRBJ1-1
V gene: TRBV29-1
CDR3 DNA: TGCAGCGTTGAGGACAGGGCGGAAGCTTTCTTT
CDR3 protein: CSVEDRAEAFF

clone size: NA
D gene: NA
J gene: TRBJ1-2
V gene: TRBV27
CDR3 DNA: TGTGCCAGCAGTTTATCAGGGGGGGCGTACTATGGCTACACCTTC
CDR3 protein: CASSLSGGAYYGYTF

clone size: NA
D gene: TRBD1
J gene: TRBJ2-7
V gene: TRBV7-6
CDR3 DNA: TGTGCCAGCAGCCCTGGGACAGGGAACTACGAGCAGTACTTC
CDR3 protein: CASSPGTGNYEQYF

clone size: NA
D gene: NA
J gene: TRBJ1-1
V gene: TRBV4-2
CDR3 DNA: TGTGCCAGCAGCCAGGGCACGGGGGGTTTGGAGACTGAAGCTTTCTTT
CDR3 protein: CASSQGTGGLETEAFF

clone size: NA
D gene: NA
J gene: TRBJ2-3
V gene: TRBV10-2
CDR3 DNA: TGCGCCAGCAGTGAGTCTGTCAGGGGATTCACAGATACGCAGTATTTT
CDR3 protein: CASSESVRGFTDTQYF

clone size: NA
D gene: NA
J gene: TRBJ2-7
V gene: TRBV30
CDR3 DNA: TGTGCCTGGAGTATCAACTACGAGCAGTACTTC
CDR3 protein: CAWSINYEQYF

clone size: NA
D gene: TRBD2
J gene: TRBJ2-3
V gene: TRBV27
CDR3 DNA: TGTGCCAGCAGTCCATCTAGCGGGAGGACCCGCACAGATACGCAGTATTTT
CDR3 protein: CASSPSSGRTRTDTQYF

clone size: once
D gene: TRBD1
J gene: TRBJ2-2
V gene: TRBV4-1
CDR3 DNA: TGCGCCAGCAGCGTACAGGGGGCGCGTACCGGGGAGCTGTTTTTT
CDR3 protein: CASSVQGARTGELFF

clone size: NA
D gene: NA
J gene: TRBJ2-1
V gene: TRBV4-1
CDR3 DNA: TGCGCCAGCAGCCAAGTAAAGGGACTTATGGACAATGAGCAGTTCTTC
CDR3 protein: CASSQVKGLMDNEQFF

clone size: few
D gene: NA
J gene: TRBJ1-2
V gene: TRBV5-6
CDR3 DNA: TGTGCCAGCAGGCCACAGGGACACTATGGCTACACCTTC
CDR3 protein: CASRPQGHYGYTF

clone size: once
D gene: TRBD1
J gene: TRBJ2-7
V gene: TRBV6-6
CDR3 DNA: TGTGCCAGCAGCGTAACGGGACAGGGAGGCTACGAGCAGTACTTC
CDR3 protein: CASSVTGQGGYEQYF

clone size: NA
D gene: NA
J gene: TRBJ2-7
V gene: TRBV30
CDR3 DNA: TGTGCCTGGAGTGTACGGACCGGCTCCGAGCAGTACTTC
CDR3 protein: CAWSVRTGSEQYF

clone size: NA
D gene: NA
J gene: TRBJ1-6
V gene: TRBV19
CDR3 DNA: TGTGCCAGTAGTATAGTCGGGGATTCACCCCTCCACTTT
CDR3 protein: CASSIVGDSPLHF

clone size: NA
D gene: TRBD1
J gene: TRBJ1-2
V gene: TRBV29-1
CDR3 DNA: TGCAGCGTTGAAAGGTTAGGACAGGGAGTTGGCTACACCTTC
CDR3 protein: CSVERLGQGVGYTF

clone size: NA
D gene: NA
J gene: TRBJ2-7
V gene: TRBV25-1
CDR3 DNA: TGTGCCAGCAGTTTCGGGGGCTCGAGCTCCTACGAGCAGTACTTC
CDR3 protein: CASSFGGSSSYEQYF

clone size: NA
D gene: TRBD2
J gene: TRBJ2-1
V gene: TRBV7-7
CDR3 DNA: TGTGCCAGCAGCCCGACTAGCGGGGGTTACTACAATGAGCAGTTCTTC
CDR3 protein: CASSPTSGGYYNEQFF

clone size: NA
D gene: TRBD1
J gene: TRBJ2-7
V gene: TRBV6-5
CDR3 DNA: TGTGCCAGCAGTGTCCCGACAGGGACCGAGCAGTACTTC
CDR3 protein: CASSVPTGTEQYF

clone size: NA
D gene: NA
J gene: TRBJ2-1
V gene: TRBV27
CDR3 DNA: TGTGCCAGCTGCCTCGGAGGCCCTTACAATGAGCAGTTCTTC
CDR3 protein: CASCLGGPYNEQFF